The T cell receptor (beta chain) described here comes from a study of identical twins. This clonotype was seen a few times. A single record per CDR3 protein comes from TCRdb applying MiXCR to the 5' RACE reads. Of approximately 700,000 distinct CDR3 sequences detected, approximately 18% appear once; the ten largest clones hold around 13%. V was trimmed by 6 bases and J by 6 bases, leaving 10 bases between them. CDR1 is SQVTM, CDR2 ANQGSEA, per germline. This CDR3 is 11 amino acids long. The same sample was also studied in work on T cells expressing NK-cell markers. That source adds: It was sorted CD3+CD56+NKG2C+, CD3+CD56+NKG2C- and CD3+CD56-NKG2C+ T cells that supplied the TCR beta repertoires. NKG2C+ dominant clonotypes from 6 or 7 donors made up about 1.0-7.5% of CD8+ T cells. These clonotypes additionally ranked first within the CD3+CD56-NKG2C+ fraction of a few donors.

This clonotype originated in a woman under 30 in good health. This chain links TRBV29-1 with TRBJ2-3; possibly TRBD2 for D (6 bases). Sequenced material: PBMCs. The CDR3 loop is CSVRDFDTQYF. In DNA form, the CDR3 reads TGCAGCGTAAGGGACTTCGATACGCAGTATTTT.